The 9 T cell receptor beta chains presented below share a single source sample, sequenced in a study of CD8 T cells in Susac syndrome (dated by TCRdb to about 2019). Receptor libraries were prepared by the immunoSEQ multiplex PCR assay. RNA was extracted using the RNeasy kit, and roughly 0.5 to 1 ug of the RNA was reverse transcribed with random hexamers. TCRdb applied fastp at Q25 and MiXCR to the public reads, then kept only in-frame beta chains. Rows merge per CDR3 protein into single entries with the most common DNA and genes. This sample has some 300,000 distinct CDR3 sequences in its table, and 80% to 90% of those were observed once. 0.095% to 0.14% of the sample is held by the ten biggest clonotypes. Material for sequencing was CD8+ T cells from PBMCs. The receptor source for this set is a human donor with multiple sclerosis.

The chain combines TRBV27 with TRBJ1-1; D might be TRBD1 (6 bases). Germline CDR1 MNHEY, CDR2 SMNVEV (reference sequence). This CDR3 has 14 amino acids. The V gene lost 5 bases and the J gene lost 1 base, with 11 bases spanning the gap. The CDR3, as DNA: TGTGCCAGCAGTCTAGCAGGGGAGAACACTGAAGCTTTCTTT. This encodes CASSLAGENTEAFF.

This clonotype came up once. The chain links TRBV28 to TRBJ2-1, with D tentatively TRBD1 or TRBD2 (5 bases each). The CDR3 runs to 11 residues. The germline CDR1 and CDR2 sequences are MDHEN and SYDVKM. Trimming took off 6 bases at V and 10 bases at J, with 10 bases between the two ends. CDR3 sequence: CASRRDPEQFF. The CDR3 DNA reads as TGTGCCAGCAGACGGGACCCGGAGCAGTTCTTC.

The chain carries TRBV7-9 and TRBJ1-1; D remains unclear. This CDR3 spans 16 amino acids. Germline V lookup: CDR1 SEHNR, CDR2 FQNEAQ (reference sequence). V was pared by 3 bases and J by 1 base, with 15 bases between. This CDR3 is CASSLSLGEENTEAFF. Here the CDR3 DNA reads TGTGCCAGCAGCTTGAGTTTAGGAGAAGAGAACACTGAAGCTTTCTTT.

This chain uses TRBV5-1 with TRBJ1-1; 8 nucleotides match TRBD1. The CDR3 extends over 14 amino acids. With V trimmed by 4 bases and J by 2 bases, 4 bases remained unmatched. Germline V gene lookup returns CDR1 SGHRS and CDR2 YFSETQ. This CDR3 is CASSQGQANTEAFF. Here the CDR3 DNA reads TGCGCCAGCAGCCAGGGACAGGCTAACACTGAAGCTTTCTTT.

The chain is built from TRBV27 and TRBJ2-7; D is undetermined. The length of the CDR3 is 13 residues. Germline V gene lookup returns CDR1 MNHEY and CDR2 SMNVEV (reference sequence). V was cut by 3 bases and J by 3 bases, with 9 bases left in between. CDR3 sequence: CASSFDVSYEQYF. In DNA, the CDR3 is TGTGCCAGCAGTTTCGACGTCAGCTACGAGCAGTACTTC.

The V gene is TRBV7-9, the J gene TRBJ2-3; TRBD2 aligns across 12 bases. CDR3 size: 19 residues. Germline V CDR1 and CDR2: SEHNR, FQNEAQ (reference sequence). J lost 4 bases, V lost 1 base, and 12 bases had no gene match. CDR3 coding DNA: TGTGCCAGCAGCTTAGGCGGGGTGACTAGCGGGAGAGTCGCAGATACGCAGTATTTT. The encoded protein is CASSLGGVTSGRVADTQYF.

The V and J genes are TRBV19 and TRBJ2-2; D remains unclear. The CDR3 runs 15 residues. Germline loops: CDR1 LNHDA, CDR2 SQIVND (reference sequence). The V and J ends lost 6 bases and 1 base respectively, with 12 bases between them. The CDR3 bases are TGTGCCAGTAGCCCCTTCCGAGGGAACACCGGGGAGCTGTTTTTT. Translating it yields CASSPFRGNTGELFF.

V gene TRBV7-9 combines with J gene TRBJ1-2; D gene unclear. The ends were cut back, 0 bases at V and 7 bases at J, with 12 bases in the middle. The CDR3 totals 14 residues. Germline V CDR1 and CDR2: SEHNR, FQNEAQ (reference sequence). The CDR3 DNA reads as TGTGCCAGCAGCTTAGCGGCTGTGATCGTTGGCTACACCTTC. Amino acid sequence: CASSLAAVIVGYTF.

The rearrangement links TRBV9 to TRBJ2-7; a weak D match, TRBD1 (9 bases). Germline assignment: CDR1 SGDLS and CDR2 YYNGEE. V was shortened by 3 bases and J by 3 bases, with 16 bases between the two germline ends. This CDR3 has 15 residues. The CDR3 protein is CASSAGGTGNYEQYF. The CDR3 DNA reads TGTGCCAGCAGCGCGGGGGGGACAGGGAACTACGAGCAGTACTTC. The entire variable domain, with the rest obtained from reference TRBV9 and TRBJ2-7, is as follows: DSGVTQTPKHLITATGQRVTLRCSPRSGDLSVYWYQQSLDQGLQFLIQYYNGEERAKGNILERFSAQQFPDLHSELNLSSLELGDSALYFCASSAGGTGNYEQYFGPGTRLTVT.